A selection of T cell receptor beta chains follows, all from one sample in a study of cytomegalovirus exposure and HLA in healthy donors. Produced via immunoSEQ multiplex PCR; TCRdb's table is partial and in-frame only. The table has 150,000 to 200,000 clones, around 76% seen once. The sequenced material came from PBMCs. The receptors stem from a woman aged 40 to 50 in good health and CMV-seronegative. The conserved cysteine and the conserved F or W are not part of the CDR3 here. Each record gives: V gene, D gene, J gene, CDR3 protein. D genes are given only for firm matches.

>TRBV6-6|-|TRBJ1-1
ASSYSNTGAF
>TRBV9|-|TRBJ1-1
ASSVGWGGNTEAF
>TRBV28|TRBD2|TRBJ2-2
ASSLGLAGFNTGELF
>TRBV5-1|-|TRBJ1-4
ASSPGGGEKLF
>TRBV7-9|-|TRBJ1-3
ASSLAGTSGNTIY
>TRBV6-1|-|TRBJ1-5
ASRGEGGLDQPQH
>TRBV5-1|-|TRBJ2-3
ASAVQGDTDTQY
>TRBV28|TRBD2|TRBJ2-5
ASSLAGGETQY
>TRBV20-1|-|TRBJ2-4
SWLAKNIQY
>TRBV5-1|TRBD1|TRBJ1-2
ASSRGTGENYGYT